This T cell receptor beta chain stems from a study of T cells in localized non-small cell lung cancer. General study findings and limits: A median of about 58 of the top 100 tumor clones appeared in adjacent lung, which was paired and uninvolved. Adjacent uninvolved lung had the highest clonality, suggesting focused antigen responses. As only one tumor region underwent sequencing, heterogeneity remains possible. Elevated circulating T cell density in blood was associated with longer overall survival.

A single count supports this clone. Its antigen is currently unknown. V gave up 1 base and J gave up 1 base, with 10 bases separating them. The CDR3 covers 15 residues. Looked up from germline, CDR1 is SGHTA and CDR2 is FQGTGA. Sequencing used immunoSEQ multiplex PCR; TCRdb keeps in-frame clones, though not all of them. Among tens of thousands of clones listed, around 83% were seen once. Sample: peripheral blood, taken before any cancer treatment. The chain has TRBV7-3 and TRBJ1-1, with a weak D call TRBD1 (6 bases). This receptor was taken from a female donor of 60 years or more with stage II squamous cell lung carcinoma. The CDR3 DNA follows: TGTGCCAGCAGCTTAAGTTCGACAGGGAACACTGAAGCTTTCTTT. This gives the protein CASSLSSTGNTEAFF.